This note documents a single T cell receptor beta chain sequence. This clonotype showed up many times. Its antigen remains unidentified. No base quality information exists; no much larger clone differs at one position. According to the germline V gene, CDR1 reads SGHTA and CDR2 reads FQGNSA. The CDR3 covers 14 residues, taking in both the cysteine and the phenylalanine. The read is trimmed to its CDR3 DNA, 42 bases read in frame from base 1. Here V drops 1 base and J drops 8 bases, and the junction holds 2 bases not matched to any gene. cDNA was synthesized by template-switch 5'RACE using a primer with a 10-nucleotide random unique molecular identifier that tagged each TCR transcript. Every sequencing run yielded over 200 million TCR-beta sequences covering 15-18 subjects. The RNeasy kit was used for extraction of total RNA. The KAPA Real-time Library Amplification kit was used to amplify TCR-beta VDJ regions with primers for the TCR constant region and the 5'RACE anchor. A first PCR added sample indexes and Illumina adaptors, after which a second PCR increased the library yield. After purification with Ampure beads, the TCR product of roughly 650 bp was size-selected on a 2% E-gel SizeSelection system. Library quality was checked on a Bioanalyzer, concentration was measured with Qubit, and libraries were quantified with the Kapa Library Quantification kit before pooling. Libraries were sequenced paired-end 2 x 150 bp on an Illumina HiSeq 2500. To increase sequence diversity, about 23-32% phiX was spiked into each library pool. Under the source paper's analysis protocol: The UMI-based MiGEC pipeline processed quality-filtered reads and removed over 90% of raw TCR sequences during error correction. VDJ genes were aligned to IMGT germline references, and clonotypes were defined by unique CDR3 amino acid sequence plus V-J genes. VDJtools evaluated clonal expansion, Shannon diversity and CDR3 relatedness (CalcPairwiseDistances, ClusterSamples); CLCbio workbench built phylogenetic trees. Expanded clones were defined as having at least 8 unique UMIs, based on coefficient-of-variation modelling across technical triplicates. TCRdb reprocessed the public reads (quality trimming at Q25 with fastp, clone calling with MiXCR) and kept in-frame beta chains. When rows share a CDR3 protein, they turn into one entry using the most common DNA and genes. Clone size and V and J calls follow TCRdb, not the original study. Here the sample has approximately 40,000 distinct CDR3 sequences; over 9% occur a single time. Approximately 7% of the sample lies in the top ten.

This record belongs to a study of neurological immune-mediated disorders (dated by TCRdb to about 2019). Turning to the overall study: Using UMI-based sequencing, the study compared peripheral blood TCR-beta repertoires from patients with HTLV-I-associated myelopathy (HAM/TSP), patients with multiple sclerosis, and healthy controls. Alongside PBMC samples, the set of more than 80 TCR-beta libraries contained longitudinal samples, technical triplicates, and paired CD4+ and CD8+ T-cell subsets that had been sorted. Of the approximately 68 subjects in the cohort, approximately 15 were HAM/TSP patients, some 34 were multiple sclerosis patients, and roughly 20 were healthy controls. Overall results and qualifications from the work: TCR clonal expansion was greatest in HAM/TSP patients and smallest in MS patients, who ranked below even healthy controls. Expanded clones from different subjects shared no identical CDR3 amino acid sequences, which suggests that TCR-beta repertoires were private in all groups.

For unsorted PBMC libraries, 2 million PBMCs were used after storage in RNAlater at -80 degrees C until RNA extraction. Peripheral blood underwent Ficoll-Hypaque density gradient centrifugation to isolate PBMCs, which were then cryopreserved in liquid nitrogen. This sequence originates from a woman aged 30 to 39 with HTLV-1-associated myelopathy (HAM/TSP). Rearrangement joined TRBV7-2 to TRBJ2-1, with 10 bases matching TRBD2. Material for sequencing was PBMCs. CDR3 sequence: CASSLDSGGHEQFF. The DNA sequence reads TGTGCCAGCAGCTTAGATAGCGGGGGGCATGAGCAGTTCTTC.